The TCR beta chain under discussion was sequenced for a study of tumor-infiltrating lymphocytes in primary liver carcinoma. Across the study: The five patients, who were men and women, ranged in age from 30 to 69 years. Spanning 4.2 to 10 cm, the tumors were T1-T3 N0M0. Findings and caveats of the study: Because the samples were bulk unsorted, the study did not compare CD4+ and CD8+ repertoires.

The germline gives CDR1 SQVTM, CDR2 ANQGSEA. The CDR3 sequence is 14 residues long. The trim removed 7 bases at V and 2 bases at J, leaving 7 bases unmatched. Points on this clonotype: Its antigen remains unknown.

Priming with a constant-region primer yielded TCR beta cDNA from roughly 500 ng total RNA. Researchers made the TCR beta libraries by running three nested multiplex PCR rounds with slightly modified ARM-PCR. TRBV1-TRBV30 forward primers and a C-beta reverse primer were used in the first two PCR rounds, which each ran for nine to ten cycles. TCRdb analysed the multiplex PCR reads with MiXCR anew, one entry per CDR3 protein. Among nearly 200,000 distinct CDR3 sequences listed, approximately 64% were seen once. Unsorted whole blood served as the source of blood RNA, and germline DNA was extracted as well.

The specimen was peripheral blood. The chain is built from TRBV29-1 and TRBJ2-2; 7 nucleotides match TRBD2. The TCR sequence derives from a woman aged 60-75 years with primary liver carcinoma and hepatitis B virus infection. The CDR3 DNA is TGCAGCGCCTGGGAGGGGAGAAACACCGGGGAGCTGTTTTTT. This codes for CSAWEGRNTGELFF.